The next 22 T cell receptor beta chains were all read from a single sample in a study of early T cells in non-severe SARS-CoV-2 infection. In TCRdb, the 5' RACE reads were re-called with MiXCR into one record per CDR3 protein. Of some 30,000 distinct CDR3 sequences in the sample, roughly 4.3% were seen once. The specimen sequenced was whole blood. These receptors all come from an adult who was a healthcare worker with PCR-confirmed SARS-CoV-2 infection or an uninfected control (not recorded which).

The chain recombines TRBV4-1 with TRBJ2-3; a weak D match, TRBD1 (6 bases). This CDR3 has 16 residues. Trimming shortened V by 3 bases and J by 2 bases, and 15 bases separated the two germline ends. The V gene's germline CDR1 is MGHRA and CDR2 YSYEKL. CDR3 coding DNA: TGCGCCAGCAGCCACCAGAACAGGGCCACCACAGATACGCAGTATTTT. This encodes CASSHQNRATTDTQYF.

This clonotype occurred many times. This chain links TRBV7-3 with TRBJ1-1, with D unclear. The CDR3 has 13 residues. The V end was cut by 2 bases, the J end by 1 base, with 5 bases between. The germline V gene has CDR1 SGHTA and CDR2 FQGTGA. The CDR3 region has the DNA TGTGCCAGCAGCTTAGACCCGAACACTGAAGCTTTCTTT. This sequence encodes CASSLDPNTEAFF.

Ten or more counts support this clonotype. The chain employs TRBV6-4 and TRBJ2-7; a possible D gene is TRBD2 (5 bases). V gave up 6 bases and J gave up 1 base, with 22 bases separating them. Looked up from germline, CDR1 is MRHNA and CDR2 is SNTAGT. This CDR3 comprises 17 residues. The CDR3 bases are TGTGCCAGCAGGGGTCCCCCCTCGAGAGGGCCATCCTACGAGCAGTACTTC. Encoded protein: CASRGPPSRGPSYEQYF.

This clonotype showed up many times. Here the CDR3 reads CASSQDRTPYNEQFF. CDR3 DNA: TGTGCCAGCAGCCAAGACAGAACCCCCTACAATGAGCAGTTCTTC. The V and J genes are TRBV3-1 and TRBJ2-1, with no clear D. CDR1 is LGHDT, CDR2 YNNKEL, per germline (reference sequence). The length of the CDR3 is 15 residues. The V gene lost 0 bases and the J gene lost 2 bases, with 8 bases spanning the gap.

The gene calls are TRBV5-1 and TRBJ2-3; 13 nucleotides agree with TRBD2. The CDR3 runs to 18 residues. V shed 0 bases, J shed 6 bases, and the junction held 10 bases outside the gene matches. The germline gives CDR1 SGHRS, CDR2 YFSETQ. The CDR3 is CASSLGLAGGLNVDTQYF. The CDR3 DNA reads TGCGCCAGCAGCTTGGGACTAGCGGGGGGTCTAAATGTGGATACGCAGTATTTT.

This clonotype was seen ten or more times. V and J are TRBV18 and TRBJ2-5, with D tentatively TRBD1 (6 bases). Trimming left V 6 bases short and J 2 bases short, with 13 bases between. CDR3 length: 14 amino acids. In germline, CDR1 is KGHSH, CDR2 LQKENI. Here the CDR3 DNA reads TGTGCCAGCTCCCCGACAGGCGGACAAGAGACCCAGTACTTC. Amino acids: CASSPTGGQETQYF.

This clonotype was counted ten times or more. The rearrangement links TRBV7-6 to TRBJ2-1, with D maybe TRBD1 (5 bases). The CDR3 runs 15 residues. Per the germline V gene, CDR1 is SGHVS and CDR2 is FNYEAQ. The germline V and J ends were trimmed by 1 base and 4 bases, with 11 bases remaining between them. This CDR3 reads CASSLDETEYNEQFF. The CDR3 DNA sequence: TGTGCCAGCAGCTTAGATGAGACAGAGTACAATGAGCAGTTCTTC.

In its sample, this clonotype was seen many times. The chain carries TRBV28 and TRBJ2-7; D tentatively reads TRBD1 or TRBD2 (5 bases each). Germline values: CDR1 MDHEN, CDR2 SYDVKM. This CDR3 region has 17 residues. Trimming shortened V by 5 bases and J by 0 bases, and 20 bases separated the two germline ends. CDR3 bases: TGTGCCAGCAGTATAAACCGGTGGGGGAAGGACTCCTACGAGCAGTACTTC. Translated, it gives CASSINRWGKDSYEQYF.

V usage is TRBV5-1 and J usage is TRBJ1-2, with D hard to call. Germline CDR1 SGHRS, CDR2 YFSETQ. Trimming shortened V by 0 bases and J by 9 bases, and 12 bases separated the two germline ends. The CDR3 contains 13 residues. Written as DNA, the CDR3 is TGCGCCAGCAGCTTGGAGGATGGCGGAAGCTACACCTTC. Translation: CASSLEDGGSYTF. Complete variable domain (other parts from reference TRBV5-1 and TRBJ1-2): KAGVTQTPRYLIKTRGQQVTLSCSPISGHRSVSWYQQTPGQGLQFLFEYFSETQRNKGNFPGRFSGRQFSNSRSEMNVSTLELGDSALYLCASSLEDGGSYTFGSGTRLTVV.

At least ten counts were recorded for this clonotype. The rearrangement joins TRBV5-1 to TRBJ1-2; possibly TRBD1 for D (5 bases). The V end lost 0 bases, the J end lost 7 bases, and 13 bases lay between the germline ends. CDR1 is SGHRS, CDR2 YFSETQ, per germline. CDR3 length equals 14 residues. CDR3 loop: CASSLEGRGFGYTF. The CDR3 bases are TGCGCCAGCAGCTTGGAGGGCCGGGGGTTTGGCTACACCTTC.

This clonotype was seen repeatedly, ten times or more. J is TRBJ2-1 and V is TRBV7-9; D is uncertain. Germline V lookup: CDR1 SEHNR, CDR2 FQNEAQ (reference sequence). V lost 5 bases and J 0 bases, leaving 17 bases between the germline ends. The CDR3 is made up of 17 amino acids. The CDR3 nucleotides read TGTGCCAGCAGCCTGACCCCGAAGCTGAGCTCCTACAATGAGCAGTTCTTC. Its protein product is CASSLTPKLSSYNEQFF.

This clonotype was seen ten or more times. V usage is TRBV12-3 or TRBV12-4 and J usage is TRBJ2-1, with D perhaps TRBD2 (6 bases). This CDR3 is built from 14 residues. The V gene lost 7 bases and the J gene lost 6 bases, with 16 bases spanning the gap. CDR3 region: CASTPRRGSNEQFF. The CDR3 nucleotides read TGTGCCAGCACCCCTCGGCGGGGAAGCAATGAGCAGTTCTTC.

The chain combines TRBV12-3 or TRBV12-4 with TRBJ2-1; D may be TRBD1 or TRBD2 (6 bases each). The CDR3 extends over 14 amino acids. V was trimmed by 3 bases and J by 8 bases, leaving 14 bases between them. The CDR3 DNA follows: TGTGCCAGCAGTTTCAGAAGGGGGGTCTATGAGCAGTTCTTC. Protein: CASSFRRGVYEQFF.

This clonotype has more than one count but fewer than ten. The genes are TRBV20-1 and TRBJ1-5; tentative D call: TRBD1 (5 bases). Between the trimmed V and J ends, which lost 1 base and 6 bases, there was a span of 19 bases. This CDR3 comprises 16 residues. The germline V gene encodes CDR1 DFQATT and CDR2 SNEGSKA (reference sequence). Here the CDR3 DNA reads TGCAGTGCTAGAGGGCCCGGGACCCTCGGGGGTCAGCCCCAGCATTTT. This translates into CSARGPGTLGGQPQHF.

This clonotype was recorded at least ten times. The V and J genes are TRBV7-3 and TRBJ2-3; the D gene is possibly TRBD2 (6 bases). Germline CDR1 is SGHTA and CDR2 is FQGTGA. Trimming removed 5 bases at V and 8 bases at J, with 17 bases between. This CDR3 has 14 residues. CDR3 in amino acids: CASSGPGLGSTQYF. In DNA form, the CDR3 reads TGTGCCAGCAGCGGGCCGGGACTGGGTAGTACGCAGTATTTT.

This clonotype was seen many times. This sequence joins TRBV7-9 and TRBJ1-6, with TRBD1 matching over 9 bases. Trimming cost V 5 bases and J 0 bases; bases outside gene matches: 5. CDR3 size: 17 residues. In germline, CDR1 is SEHNR, CDR2 FQNEAQ (reference sequence). DNA for the CDR3: TGTGCCAGCAGCCCCGGGACAGGGAGCTCCTATAATTCACCCCTCCACTTT. Translating gives CASSPGTGSSYNSPLHF.

This clonotype was observed at least ten times. V and J are TRBV19 and TRBJ2-7; weak D call: TRBD2 (6 bases). The CDR3 is 13 residues long. Germline V gene data show CDR1 as LNHDA and CDR2 as SQIVND (reference sequence). Trimming left V 4 bases short and J 4 bases short, with 11 bases between. The CDR3 loop reads CASSSGKMYEQYF. The CDR3 DNA follows: TGTGCCAGTAGTAGCGGGAAAATGTACGAGCAGTACTTC.

This clonotype was seen a few times. This sequence joins TRBV7-2 and TRBJ2-7; possible D gene TRBD2, 5 bases. V was trimmed by 1 base and J by 12 bases, leaving 16 bases between them. The CDR3 has 13 residues. The germline V gene has CDR1 SGHTA and CDR2 FQGNSA. CDR3 amino acids: CASSLEGLALRYF. The DNA for the CDR3 is TGTGCCAGCAGCTTAGAAGGGCTAGCCCTTCGGTACTTC. Full variable domain (remainder filled in from reference TRBV7-2 and TRBJ2-7): GAGVSQSPSNKVTEKGKDVELRCDPISGHTALYWYRQSLGQGLEFLIYFQGNSAPDKSGLPSDRFSAERTGGSVSTLTIQRTQQEDSAVYLCASSLEGLALRYFGPGTRLTVT.

The rearrangement uses TRBV18 and TRBJ2-5; D not certain. This CDR3 contains 14 residues. Trimming took off 2 bases at V and 2 bases at J, with 9 bases between the two ends. CDR1 and CDR2 (germline): KGHSH, LQKENI. The CDR3 here is CASSPNAAQETQYF. DNA for the CDR3: TGTGCCAGCTCACCAAATGCGGCACAAGAGACCCAGTACTTC.

This clonotype was detected many times. This chain joins TRBV18 and TRBJ1-2; 8 positions agree with TRBD1. Germline V gene data show CDR1 as KGHSH and CDR2 as LQKENI. The CDR3 covers 14 residues. The ends lost 2 bases at V and 3 bases at J; junction bases unmatched: 2. The CDR3 DNA sequence: TGTGCCAGCTCACCAACGGGACAGGACTATGGCTACACCTTC. Residues: CASSPTGQDYGYTF.

This clonotype was found a few times. CDR3 coding DNA: TGTGCCAGCTCACCAGGGACAGGGAACGAGCAGTACTTC. It yields the protein CASSPGTGNEQYF. The chain has TRBV18 and TRBJ2-7; 9 bases fit TRBD1. Trimming removed 2 bases from V and 5 bases from J; junction bases left unmatched: 1. From germline, CDR1 is KGHSH and CDR2 LQKENI. The CDR3 has 13 amino acids.

This clonotype was found many times. The rearrangement links TRBV4-1 to TRBJ1-2, with no clear D. V was trimmed by 3 bases and J by 4 bases, leaving 6 bases between them. The CDR3 has 12 residues. The germline gives CDR1 MGHRA, CDR2 YSYEKL. CDR3 protein: CASSHPSYGYTF. DNA for the CDR3: TGCGCCAGCAGCCATCCCAGCTATGGCTACACCTTC.